The 23 T cell receptor beta chains below all came from one sample that was sequenced in a study of blood T cells in healthy people across ages. Together with a sample-barcoded 5' primer, a J-beta primer mix was included in a second PCR lasting about 6 to 11 cycles. MiXCR was run by TCRdb on the 5' RACE reads, yielding one entry per CDR3 protein. The sample includes 1.5 million to 2 million distinct CDR3 sequences, 28% seen only once; the top ten take 7.7%. Sequencing was done on a sample of blood. The receptors here all came from a woman aged 25 to 39 in good health.

This clonotype was detected once. This chain connects TRBV20-1 to TRBJ1-5; 10 nucleotides agree with TRBD1. CDR1 is DFQATT and CDR2 is SNEGSKA in the germline V gene (reference sequence). Trimming took 6 bases from V and 5 from J; bases not matched to a gene: 7. The CDR3 is made up of 14 amino acids. The CDR3 loop is CSARDRGGYQPQHF. CDR3 DNA sequence: TGCAGTGCGCGGGACAGGGGAGGTTATCAGCCCCAGCATTTT.

A word on this clonotype: This may be a read error, as it is one base from a much larger clone. V gene TRBV7-7 combines with J gene TRBJ1-5; D is undetermined. CDR3 length: 13 amino acids. Germline loops: CDR1 SSHAT, CDR2 FNYEAQ (reference sequence). The V end lost 0 bases, the J end lost 5 bases, and 5 bases lay between the germline ends. In DNA, the CDR3 is TGTGCCAGCAGCTTAGCCGCGGATCAGCCCCAGCATTTT. As protein: CASSLAADQPQHF.

This clonotype was counted a few times. The chain couples TRBV24-1 to TRBJ2-6; D perhaps matches TRBD1 (5 bases). The germline V gene encodes CDR1 KGHDR and CDR2 SFDVKD. Deletions cut 4 bases from V and 1 base from J, with 7 bases between. CDR3 length: 15 residues. In nucleotides, the CDR3 is TGTGCCACCAGTGACAACAGGTCTGGGGCCAACGTCCTGACTTTC. Translated, it gives CATSDNRSGANVLTF.

This clonotype was seen a handful of times. The J gene is TRBJ2-7, the V gene TRBV6-2 or TRBV6-3; weak D call: TRBD1 (5 bases). There are 12 residues in the CDR3. Germline CDR1 MNHEY, CDR2 SVGEGT. Deletions cut 4 bases from V and 4 bases from J, with 8 bases between. The CDR3 DNA follows: TGTGCCAGCAGTTGGACACCGTACGAGCAGTACTTC. This sequence encodes CASSWTPYEQYF.

This clonotype was counted between two and nine times. The J gene is TRBJ1-2, the V gene TRBV2, with D perhaps matching TRBD1 (6 bases). V lost 7 bases to trimming and J lost 6 bases, with 21 bases between them. The germline CDR1 and CDR2 sequences are SNHLY and FYNNEI. This CDR3 has 15 amino acids. The DNA of the CDR3 is TGTGCCAGCAACTCTCGGGACACGTGGAATCATGGCTACACCTTC. It yields the protein CASNSRDTWNHGYTF. The full variable domain, in which reference TRBV2 and TRBJ1-2 provide the parts outside the CDR3, is EPEVTQTPSHQVTQMGQEVILRCVPISNHLYFYWYRQILGQKVEFLVSFYNNEISEKSEIFDDQFSVERPDGSNFTLKIRSTKLEDSAMYFCASNSRDTWNHGYTFGSGTRLTVV.

This clonotype was counted at least ten times. The genes are TRBV5-1 and TRBJ1-2; no clear D. The V gene's germline CDR1 is SGHRS and CDR2 YFSETQ. CDR3 length: 15 amino acids. V lost 0 bases to trimming and J lost 4 bases, with 13 bases between them. CDR3 amino acids: CASSLEVAELYGYTF. The CDR3 DNA is TGCGCCAGCAGCTTGGAGGTCGCGGAACTCTATGGCTACACCTTC.

This clonotype was counted ten times or more. The CDR3 bases are TGTGCCAGCAGCCAAGATTGGGGCGGGACGATCAATGAGCAGTTCTTC. This encodes CASSQDWGGTINEQFF. The chain links TRBV14 to TRBJ2-1; tentative D call: TRBD2 (6 bases). The CDR3 extends over 16 amino acids. The V end lost 0 bases, the J end lost 6 bases, and 15 bases lay between the germline ends. CDR1 is SGHDN, CDR2 FVKESK, per germline.

This clonotype was found once. This chain connects TRBV14 to TRBJ2-1; weak D call: TRBD2 (6 bases). From germline, CDR1 is SGHDN and CDR2 FVKESK. This CDR3 has 14 residues. Trimming removed 0 bases at V and 12 bases at J, with 15 bases between. The DNA for the CDR3 is TGTGCCAGCAGCCAAGACCTGGGAGGTGGGGTGCAGTTCTTC. Residues: CASSQDLGGGVQFF.

Only a few counts were recorded for this clonotype. CDR3 loop: CSVAGTDGNQPQHF. The CDR3 DNA is TGCAGCGTGGCAGGGACAGATGGCAATCAGCCCCAGCATTTT. This chain connects TRBV29-1 to TRBJ1-5; 7 nucleotides align to TRBD1. The germline gives CDR1 SQVTM, CDR2 ANQGSEA. CDR3 length: 14 residues. With V trimmed by 6 bases and J by 2 bases, 7 bases remained unmatched.

The chain combines TRBV19 with TRBJ2-5; D remains unclear. The closer fit of TRBJ2-7 to the DNA end suggests the J call may be wrong. CDR1 is LNHDA and CDR2 is SQIVND in the germline V gene (reference sequence). The CDR3 sequence is 14 residues long. As DNA, the CDR3 is TGTGCCAGTAGTATAGACGGGCCTCGGCGCGAGCAGTACTTC. Its protein product is CASSIDGPRREQYF.

This clonotype has at least ten counts. CDR3 nucleotides: TGCAGCGTTCGGGAAGACAGGGCTGAAAAACTGTTTTTT. Protein product: CSVREDRAEKLFF. The chain recombines TRBV29-1 with TRBJ1-4; 7 bases match TRBD1. The CDR3 loop spans 13 amino acids. Germline-derived CDR1 and CDR2 are SQVTM and ANQGSEA. J was trimmed by 7 bases and V by 5 bases; bases with no gene match: 7. Full variable domain (remainder filled in from reference TRBV29-1 and TRBJ1-4): SAVISQKPSRDICQRGTSLTIQCQVDSQVTMMFWYRQQPGQSLTLIATANQGSEATYESGFVIDKFPISRPNLTFSTLTVSNMSPEDSSIYLCSVREDRAEKLFFGSGTQLSVL.

The sample holds many counts of this clonotype. The J gene is TRBJ2-5, the V gene TRBV10-3; D gene unclear. Trimming left V 0 bases short and J 2 bases short, with 7 bases between. The CDR3 is 14 amino acids. CDR1 is ENHRY and CDR2 is SYGVKD in the germline V gene. This CDR3 is CAISESTLQETQYF. The CDR3 DNA follows: TGTGCCATCAGTGAGTCGACGCTGCAAGAGACCCAGTACTTC.

V gene TRBV15 combines with J gene TRBJ2-2; D unresolved. There are 14 residues in the CDR3. With 4 bases removed from V and 3 bases from J, the gap between germline ends came to 9 bases. The germline V gene encodes CDR1 LNHNV and CDR2 YYDKDF (reference sequence). The CDR3 DNA is TGTGCCACCAGCATTGAGTATGACACCGGGGAGCTGTTTTTT. Its protein product is CATSIEYDTGELFF.

The sample holds many counts of this clonotype. The chain carries TRBV11-2 and TRBJ2-7; 9 bases are a match to TRBD1. V gave up 1 base and J gave up 4 bases; unmatched junction bases: 8. The germline V gene has CDR1 SGHAT and CDR2 FQNNGV. The CDR3 sequence is 16 residues long. This CDR3 is CASSLAGQGPMYEQYF. CDR3 sequence (DNA): TGTGCCAGCAGCTTAGCAGGACAGGGGCCTATGTACGAGCAGTACTTC.

This clonotype has just a few counts. The chain has TRBV9 and TRBJ2-7; D possibly corresponds to TRBD2 (5 bases). V lost 3 bases and J 6 bases, leaving 10 bases between the germline ends. This CDR3 is built from 12 residues. Germline V CDR1 and CDR2: SGDLS, YYNGEE. The CDR3 DNA reads TGTGCCAGCAGCGCCCCAGAGGGCGAGCAGTACTTC. It translates to CASSAPEGEQYF.

Of note for this clonotype: Just one base apart from a much larger clone, this may be a read error. The rearrangement uses TRBV29-1 and TRBJ2-1, with D possibly being TRBD2 (5 bases). This CDR3 is built from 11 residues. Germline V gene data show CDR1 as SQVTM and CDR2 as ANQGSEA. CDR3 DNA sequence: TGCAGCGTTGGCGGGTTCAATGGGCAGTTCTTC. This codes for CSVGGFNGQFF.

This clonotype was found a few times. This rearrangement joins TRBV7-2 to TRBJ2-5; TRBD1 matches at 10 bases. Germline lookup yields CDR1 SGHTA and CDR2 FQGNSA. Trimming removed 4 bases from V and 3 bases from J; junction bases left unmatched: 8. The CDR3 is made up of 16 amino acids. The CDR3 DNA sequence: TGTGCCAGCAGCTCCCCCGGGACAGGGGTTAAAGAGACCCAGTACTTC. As protein: CASSSPGTGVKETQYF.

This clonotype has only one observation. This chain connects TRBV7-2 to TRBJ1-2; 10 bases fit TRBD1. The CDR3 is 16 residues long. Germline CDR1 is SGHTA and CDR2 is FQGNSA. Losses at the gene ends were 1 base for V and 4 bases for J; bases not matched to a gene: 6. Here the CDR3 DNA reads TGTGCCAGCAGCTTAGGAAGGGACAGGGGAAGCTATGGCTACACCTTC. Protein product: CASSLGRDRGSYGYTF.

There are many counts of this clonotype. The chain has TRBV29-1 and TRBJ2-1; D uncertain. Looked up from germline, CDR1 is SQVTM and CDR2 is ANQGSEA. Trimming removed 5 bases at V and 1 base at J, with 9 bases between. The CDR3 has 13 amino acids. CDR3 loop: CSVITGSYNEQFF. In nucleotides, the CDR3 is TGCAGCGTTATAACTGGGTCCTACAATGAGCAGTTCTTC.

The chain is built from TRBV12-3 or TRBV12-4 and TRBJ1-1, with D possibly matching TRBD1 (5 bases). V was clipped by 8 bases and J by 0 bases, with 13 bases between them. The CDR3 length is 14 residues. The chain's CDR3 is CASGPEGLNTEAFF. CDR3 DNA sequence: TGTGCCAGCGGCCCGGAGGGGCTGAACACTGAAGCTTTCTTT.

The table lists this clonotype with many counts. The rearrangement links TRBV29-1 to TRBJ1-1, with D uncertain. This CDR3 spans 11 amino acids. The V end was cut by 5 bases, the J end by 3 bases, with 7 bases between. From germline, CDR1 is SQVTM and CDR2 ANQGSEA. CDR3 bases: TGCAGCGTTTCCCGGGACACTGAAGCTTTCTTT. It codes for CSVSRDTEAFF.

The chain combines TRBV6-5 with TRBJ2-1, with D perhaps TRBD1 or TRBD2 (5 bases each). The germline V and J ends were trimmed by 6 bases and 8 bases, with 20 bases remaining between them. This CDR3 is built from 15 residues. Per the germline V gene, CDR1 is MNHEY and CDR2 is SVGAGI. DNA for the CDR3: TGTGCCAGCAGCTCCCTCATGGACTGGGACGATGAGCAGTTCTTC. Protein product: CASSSLMDWDDEQFF.

The chain has TRBV12-3 or TRBV12-4 and TRBJ2-7; TRBD1 aligns across 9 bases. Trimming at V came to 6 bases and at J to 7 bases, leaving 22 bases not matched to a gene. There are 18 residues in the CDR3. The CDR3 spells CASRTTRDRVGGYNEQYF. In nucleotides, the CDR3 is TGTGCCAGCAGAACGACTCGGGACAGGGTAGGGGGGTACAATGAGCAGTACTTC.